The 24 T cell receptor beta chains listed next were all sequenced from one sample in a study of T cell repertoires in cytomegalovirus infection. MiXCR, applied by TCRdb to the reads, yields one record per CDR3 protein. The sample has tens of thousands of distinct CDR3 sequences, 4% seen once. Material for sequencing was PBMCs. The receptors shown here come from a human donor in good health (CMV status not recorded). Some clones in this sample may be carry-over from other donors' samples.

This clonotype was observed many times. The chain recombines TRBV10-1 with TRBJ2-6; no clear D gene. The V gene's germline CDR1 is WNHNN and CDR2 SYGVQD (reference sequence). V was cut by 3 bases and J by 4 bases, with 10 bases left in between. CDR3 length equals 15 residues. DNA of the CDR3: TGCGCCAGCAGTGATGGGCGAACCGGGGCCAACGTCCTGACTTTC. Translated, it gives CASSDGRTGANVLTF.

This clonotype has at least ten counts. The genes are TRBV12-3 or TRBV12-4 and TRBJ1-1, with 7 bases identical to TRBD1. V was pared by 6 bases and J by 5 bases, with 6 bases of the junction left unmatched. The CDR3 is 13 residues long. The CDR3 reads CASSIQGGTEAFF. In DNA, the CDR3 is TGTGCCAGCAGCATTCAGGGGGGGACTGAAGCTTTCTTT.

This clonotype has only a few counts. This chain joins TRBV20-1 and TRBJ1-2; 7 nucleotides align to TRBD1. CDR1 and CDR2 (germline): DFQATT, SNEGSKA (reference sequence). The CDR3 length is 15 residues. Trimming took 3 bases from V and 1 from J; bases not matched to a gene: 8. CDR3 sequence reads: CSASNRGGDNYGYTF. The CDR3, as DNA: TGCAGTGCTAGCAACAGGGGTGGGGATAACTATGGCTACACCTTC.

In its sample, this clonotype was seen many times. The rearrangement uses TRBV12-3 or TRBV12-4 and TRBJ2-2; 8 bases are shared with TRBD1. There are 16 residues in the CDR3. After removal of 5 bases from V and 2 bases from J, the junction contained 7 bases not matched to a gene. CDR3 DNA: TGTGCCAGCAGTCGCCCCGGGACAGGAAACACCGGGGAGCTGTTTTTT. Residues: CASSRPGTGNTGELFF.

This clonotype came up many times. The junction departs from germline at one end; a sequencing error may be responsible. This sequence joins TRBV28 and TRBJ1-1; no definite D call. Germline V gene sequence: CDR1 MDHEN, CDR2 SYDVKM. The CDR3 totals 12 residues. CDR3 in DNA: TGTGTCAGCTTAAAGGGGAACACTGAAGCTTTCTTT. Its translation is CVSLKGNTEAFF.

The table lists this clonotype with many counts. V and J are TRBV7-2 and TRBJ1-3; D not certain. V lost 0 bases and J lost 0, with 6 bases in between. There are 15 residues in the CDR3. Germline V gene lookup returns CDR1 SGHTA and CDR2 FQGNSA. CDR3 region: CASSLAGDSGNTIYF. CDR3 DNA: TGTGCCAGCAGCTTAGCGGGCGACTCTGGAAACACCATATATTTT.

This clonotype was found many times. V and J are TRBV7-2 and TRBJ1-6, with D unclear. Germline V gives CDR1 SGHTA, CDR2 FQGNSA. This CDR3 is 18 amino acids long. Trimming stripped 4 bases from V and 0 bases from J, with 16 bases between. CDR3 nucleotide sequence: TGTGCCAGCAGCTCAACCCCTGGGGTCGTCTCCTATAATTCACCCCTCCACTTT. It yields the protein CASSSTPGVVSYNSPLHF.

There are many counts of this clonotype. The chain joins TRBV7-2 to TRBJ2-1, with 11 bases fitting TRBD2. Germline trimming cut 1 base from V and 6 bases from J; bases unmatched to any gene: 5. CDR1 SGHTA and CDR2 FQGNSA come from the germline V gene. This CDR3 region has 16 residues. The CDR3 DNA reads TGTGCCAGCAGCTTAGAACTAGCGGGAGCTCGCAATGAGCAGTTCTTC. Amino acid sequence: CASSLELAGARNEQFF.

This clonotype occurred many times. The chain couples TRBV7-3 to TRBJ2-3, with D possibly called TRBD1 or TRBD2 (6 bases each). Trimming pared 6 bases from V and 6 bases from J, leaving 16 bases between. CDR3 size: 14 residues. The germline V gene encodes CDR1 SGHTA and CDR2 FQGTGA. CDR3 coding DNA: TGTGCCAGCAGTCGCATAGGGGGAGGCGATACGCAGTATTTT. Translating gives CASSRIGGGDTQYF.

This clonotype was detected ten times or more. The J gene is TRBJ2-7, the V gene TRBV2, with a possible D match to TRBD1 (6 bases). Germline V gene sequence: CDR1 SNHLY, CDR2 FYNNEI. The length of the CDR3 is 15 residues. V lost 8 bases and J lost 0, with 17 bases in between. For the CDR3, the DNA is TGTGCCAGCTTCGAGATTTGGGACACCTCCTACGAGCAGTACTTC. This sequence encodes CASFEIWDTSYEQYF.

Many counts were recorded for this clonotype. This chain uses TRBV7-2 with TRBJ2-3, with TRBD2 matching over 9 bases. The CDR3 has 18 residues. V lost 2 bases to trimming and J lost 0 bases; unmatched junction nucleotides: 9. Germline V gives CDR1 SGHTA, CDR2 FQGNSA. CDR3 in DNA: TGTGCCAGCAGCTTATCGCTAGCGGGGCTCGGGAGCACAGATACGCAGTATTTT. Translating gives CASSLSLAGLGSTDTQYF.

This clonotype was detected ten times or more. The chain links TRBV6-2 or TRBV6-3 to TRBJ1-1; tentative D call: TRBD1 (6 bases). This CDR3 spans 13 amino acids. Trimming pared 7 bases from V and 10 bases from J, leaving 19 bases between. CDR1 and CDR2 (germline): MNHEY, SVGEGT. The CDR3 DNA reads TGTGCCAGCATCCGACAAAGGGGGAGCGGAGCTTTCTTT. Protein: CASIRQRGSGAFF.

The sample holds many counts of this clonotype. The gene calls are TRBV7-2 and TRBJ1-5; 7 bases fit TRBD1. CDR1 and CDR2 from the germline V gene are SGHTA and FQGNSA. Germline trimming cut 5 bases from V and 5 bases from J; bases unmatched to any gene: 3. This CDR3 contains 13 residues. The CDR3 spells CASSDRAYQPQHF. CDR3 nucleotides: TGTGCCAGCAGCGACAGGGCCTATCAGCCCCAGCATTTT.

This clonotype was observed many times. This sequence joins TRBV7-2 and TRBJ2-7; 11 nucleotides match TRBD1. This CDR3 region has 15 residues. Trimming took 3 bases from V and 4 from J; bases not matched to a gene: 5. Germline V gives CDR1 SGHTA, CDR2 FQGNSA. The CDR3 loop is CASSLGWDRGYEQYF. In DNA, the CDR3 is TGTGCCAGCAGCTTGGGTTGGGACAGGGGGTACGAGCAGTACTTC.

This clonotype showed up many times. V gene TRBV7-8 combines with J gene TRBJ2-5; no firm D call. Trimming pared 5 bases from V and 4 bases from J, leaving 11 bases between. Per the germline V gene, CDR1 is SGHVS and CDR2 is FQNEAQ. The CDR3 extends over 13 amino acids. The CDR3 sequence is CASSQRLGETQYF. The CDR3 DNA reads TGTGCCAGCAGCCAGCGATTAGGAGAGACCCAGTACTTC.

This clonotype was picked up many times. The rearrangement uses TRBV7-8 and TRBJ2-1, with TRBD2 matching 14 bases. CDR1 and CDR2 from the germline V gene are SGHVS and FQNEAQ. J lost 4 bases, V lost 1 base, and 9 bases had no gene match. The CDR3 is 19 amino acids. CDR3 in amino acids: CASSLGATSGRATYNEQFF. The DNA of the CDR3 is TGTGCCAGCAGCTTAGGCGCGACTAGCGGGAGGGCAACTTACAATGAGCAGTTCTTC. The full variable domain, with the rest looked up from reference TRBV7-8 and TRBJ2-1, is GAGVSQSPRYKVAKRGQDVALRCDPISGHVSLFWYQQALGQGPEFLTYFQNEAQLDKSGLPSDRFFAERPEGSVSTLKIQRTQQEDSAVYLCASSLGATSGRATYNEQFFGPGTRLTVL.

This clonotype has a handful of counts. J is TRBJ2-1 and V is TRBV7-2, with 14 bases fitting TRBD2. The CDR3 is 17 residues long. With V trimmed by 4 bases and J by 10 bases, 12 bases remained unmatched. Germline values: CDR1 SGHTA, CDR2 FQGNSA. CDR3 bases: TGTGCCAGCAGCTCCGTAGGACTAGCGGGAGGCCATAGGGAGCAGTTCTTC. Translating it yields CASSSVGLAGGHREQFF.

Many counts were recorded for this clonotype. The rearrangement joins TRBV7-8 to TRBJ2-1, with unresolved D. V lost 8 bases and J lost 10, with 12 bases in between. CDR3 length equals 11 residues. CDR1 and CDR2 from the germline V gene are SGHVS and FQNEAQ. The CDR3 region is CASASYREQFF. In DNA form, the CDR3 reads TGTGCCAGCGCCAGTTATCGAGAGCAGTTCTTC.

This clonotype was recorded at least ten times. The chain joins TRBV12-3 or TRBV12-4 to TRBJ1-6; tentative D call: TRBD1 (5 bases). This CDR3 has 14 residues. The V end was cut by 6 bases, the J end by 5 bases, with 11 bases between. CDR3 sequence reads: CASSTGRNNSPLHF. The CDR3 region has the DNA TGTGCCAGCAGCACGGGACGGAATAATTCACCCCTCCACTTT.

This clonotype was counted many times. The chain couples TRBV7-2 to TRBJ1-1, with 7 positions matching TRBD1. The junction had 13 bases not matched to a gene; V was cut back by 5 bases and J by 10 bases. Germline V CDR1 and CDR2: SGHTA, FQGNSA. The CDR3 contains 14 residues. The CDR3 protein is CASSPGQLHSGAFF. CDR3 nucleotide sequence: TGTGCCAGCAGCCCGGGACAGCTTCACTCTGGAGCTTTCTTT. The complete variable domain, with remaining parts taken from reference TRBV7-2 and TRBJ1-1, reads GAGVSQSPSNKVTEKGKDVELRCDPISGHTALYWYRQSLGQGLEFLIYFQGNSAPDKSGLPSDRFSAERTGGSVSTLTIQRTQQEDSAVYLCASSPGQLHSGAFFGQGTRLTVV.

This clonotype was picked up many times. The chain combines TRBV7-2 with TRBJ2-7; 9 bases agree with TRBD2. V trimming: 5 bases; J trimming: 4 bases; junction bases outside the gene matches: 9. The CDR3 is made up of 15 amino acids. Germline V gives CDR1 SGHTA, CDR2 FQGNSA. In DNA, the CDR3 is TGTGCCAGCAGCGTCTCGGAAGCGGGAGGTTACGAGCAGTACTTC. Translating gives CASSVSEAGGYEQYF.

The chain combines TRBV7-8 with TRBJ2-3; TRBD2 agrees at 9 bases. V shed 3 bases, J shed 4 bases, and the junction held 11 bases outside the gene matches. The CDR3 length is 17 residues. Looked up from germline, CDR1 is SGHVS and CDR2 is FQNEAQ. In DNA, the CDR3 is TGTGCCAGCAGCTTCCGAGTAGCGGGAGAGCTCGCAGATACGCAGTATTTT. This codes for CASSFRVAGELADTQYF.

In its sample, this clonotype was seen many times. This chain uses TRBV6-1 with TRBJ2-3; D unclear. This CDR3 has 11 amino acids. V was clipped by 5 bases and J by 5 bases, with 5 bases between them. Germline V gene sequence: CDR1 MNHNS, CDR2 SASEGT. The CDR3 region has the DNA TGTGCCAGCAGTTATGTAGATACGCAGTATTTT. Protein sequence: CASSYVDTQYF.

This clonotype was recorded at least ten times. CDR3 sequence reads: CASSRQTGAGGNTGELFF. In nucleotides, the CDR3 is TGTGCCAGCAGTCGCCAAACGGGAGCGGGGGGGAACACCGGGGAGCTGTTTTTT. This rearrangement joins TRBV12-3 or TRBV12-4 to TRBJ2-2; 9 bases fit TRBD2. With 5 bases clipped from V and 1 base from J, the junction kept 11 bases outside the gene matches. This CDR3 has 18 residues.